This T cell receptor (beta chain) was retrieved from a study of low-dose radiotherapy and immunotherapy resistance in tumors. Study overall: Each fraction for Cohort 1 was 0.5 Gy, given every 2 weeks, and the total came to 6.5 Gy.

Time point in this sample: before trial treatment. Priming of first-strand cDNA relied on TRAV- and TRBV-specific primers (covering alpha and beta chains). PCR amplification of the TCRs was performed with Phusion for approximately 20 PCR cycles, and it relied on a constant-region primer together with a V-primer adapter. Amplification of the isolated mRNA used in vitro transcription. TCRdb recomputed calls from the reads with MiXCR, one row per CDR3 protein. This table holds around 65,000 distinct CDR3 sequences, approximately 25% found once. This clonotype was picked up a small number of times. This clonotype was obtained from a male donor with rectosigmoid adenocarcinoma. Specimen: PBMCs, collected before treatment.

The CDR3 sequence: CASSYSYSGGTGGTDTQYF. CDR3 bases: TGTGCCAGCAGTTACTCATATTCTGGAGGGACGGGGGGCACAGATACGCAGTATTTT. The J gene is TRBJ2-3, the V gene TRBV6-1; a possible D gene is TRBD2 (6 bases). This CDR3 is built from 19 residues. CDR1 and CDR2 (germline): MNHNS, SASEGT. Trimming cost V 5 bases and J 1 base, with 25 bases left between them.